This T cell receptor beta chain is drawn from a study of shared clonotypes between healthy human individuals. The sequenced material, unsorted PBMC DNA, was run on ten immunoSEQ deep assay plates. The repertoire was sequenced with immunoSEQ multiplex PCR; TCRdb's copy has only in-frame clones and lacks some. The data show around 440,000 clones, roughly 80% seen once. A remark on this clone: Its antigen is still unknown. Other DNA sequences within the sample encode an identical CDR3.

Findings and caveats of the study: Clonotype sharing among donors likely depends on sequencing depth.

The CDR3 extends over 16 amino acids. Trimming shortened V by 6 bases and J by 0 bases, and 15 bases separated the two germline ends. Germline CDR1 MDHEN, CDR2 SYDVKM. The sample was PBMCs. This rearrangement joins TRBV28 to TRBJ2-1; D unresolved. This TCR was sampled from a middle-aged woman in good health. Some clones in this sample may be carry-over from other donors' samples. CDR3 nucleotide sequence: TGTGCCAGCAGCCCCGTAGGACGGAGCTCCTACAATGAGCAGTTCTTC. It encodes CASSPVGRSSYNEQFF.